This T cell receptor beta chain was profiled in a study of blood T cell repertoires in COVID-19. Across the study: Whether acute or convalescent, the COVID-19 samples came from the United States, Italy and Spain. Nucleic acid was either cDNA or gDNA, and it came from T cells, B-cell-depleted T cells, or PBMCs.

Seattle's enrolled individuals joined amid active infection and were then monitored longitudinally. There are 17 residues in the CDR3. Germline CDR1 is SEHNR and CDR2 is FQNEAQ (reference sequence). V lost 5 bases to trimming and J lost 1 base; unmatched junction nucleotides: 6. How the authors handled the data: Amplification with reference gene primers provided the estimates of nucleated cell counts. The data were produced by immunoSEQ multiplex PCR, yet TCRdb's version contains in-frame clones alone and is incomplete. V, J and clone size derive from that table, while D and trimming were established from the DNA sequence. Of around 190,000 clones listed, around 80% are singletons.

The receptor was derived from a woman in her fifties or sixties with COVID-19, enrolled during active disease. The sequencing sample was made of peripheral blood. The chain couples TRBV7-9 to TRBJ2-2, with 11 positions matching TRBD2. For the CDR3, the DNA is TGTGCCAGCAGCACTGGACTAGCGGGCTTGAACACCGGGGAGCTGTTTTTT. It translates to CASSTGLAGLNTGELFF.